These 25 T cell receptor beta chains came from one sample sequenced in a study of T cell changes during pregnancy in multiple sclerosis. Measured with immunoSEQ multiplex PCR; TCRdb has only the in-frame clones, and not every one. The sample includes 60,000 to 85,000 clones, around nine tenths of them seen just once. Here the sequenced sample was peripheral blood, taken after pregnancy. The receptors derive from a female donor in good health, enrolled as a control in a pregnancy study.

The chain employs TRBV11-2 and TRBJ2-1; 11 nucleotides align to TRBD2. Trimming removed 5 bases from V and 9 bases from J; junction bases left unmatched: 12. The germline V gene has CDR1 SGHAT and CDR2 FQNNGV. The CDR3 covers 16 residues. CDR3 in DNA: TGTGCCAGCAGCGGGCGAACTAGCGGGAGCGGTGGTGAGCAGTTCTTC. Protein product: CASSGRTSGSGGEQFF.

This chain's CDR3 is CASSYPGGEQYF. The CDR3 DNA is TGTGCCAGCAGTTACCCAGGGGGCGAGCAGTACTTC. This chain links TRBV6-5 with TRBJ2-7; 7 bases are a match to TRBD1. The CDR3 extends over 12 amino acids. CDR1 and CDR2 (germline): MNHEY, SVGAGI. The trim removed 2 bases at V and 6 bases at J, leaving 1 base unmatched.

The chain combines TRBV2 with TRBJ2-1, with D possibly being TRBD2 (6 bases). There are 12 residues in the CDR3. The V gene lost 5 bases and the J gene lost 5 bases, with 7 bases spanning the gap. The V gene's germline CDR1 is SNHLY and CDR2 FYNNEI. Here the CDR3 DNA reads TGTGCCAGCAGTCCTAGCGACAATGAGCAGTTCTTC. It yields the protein CASSPSDNEQFF.

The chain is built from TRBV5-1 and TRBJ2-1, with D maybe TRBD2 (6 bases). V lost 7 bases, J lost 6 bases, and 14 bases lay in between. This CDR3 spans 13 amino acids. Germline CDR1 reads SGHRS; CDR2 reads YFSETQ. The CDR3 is CASALGRSNEQFF. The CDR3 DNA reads TGCGCCAGCGCCTTGGGGAGGAGCAATGAGCAGTTCTTC. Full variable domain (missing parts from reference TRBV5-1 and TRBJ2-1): KAGVTQTPRYLIKTRGQQVTLSCSPISGHRSVSWYQQTPGQGLQFLFEYFSETQRNKGNFPGRFSGRQFSNSRSEMNVSTLELGDSALYLCASALGRSNEQFFGPGTRLTVL.

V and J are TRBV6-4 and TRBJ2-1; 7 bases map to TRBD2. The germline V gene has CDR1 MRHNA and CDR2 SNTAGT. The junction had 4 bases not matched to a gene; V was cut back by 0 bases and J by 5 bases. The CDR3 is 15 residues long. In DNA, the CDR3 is TGTGCCAGCAGTGACTCAAAGCGGGGAGACAATGAGCAGTTCTTC. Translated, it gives CASSDSKRGDNEQFF.

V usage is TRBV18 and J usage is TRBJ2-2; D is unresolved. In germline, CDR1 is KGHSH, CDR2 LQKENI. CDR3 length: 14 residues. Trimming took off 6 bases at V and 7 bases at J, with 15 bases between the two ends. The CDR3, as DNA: TGTGCCAGCTCCCATACCAAATGGAGCGGGGAGCTGTTTTTT. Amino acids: CASSHTKWSGELFF.

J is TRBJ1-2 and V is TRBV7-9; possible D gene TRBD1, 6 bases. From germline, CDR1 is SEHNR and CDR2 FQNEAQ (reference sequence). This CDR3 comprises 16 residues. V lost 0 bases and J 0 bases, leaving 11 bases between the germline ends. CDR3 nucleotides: TGTGCCAGCAGCTTAGCGGGGGACATGGCTAACTATGGCTACACCTTC. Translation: CASSLAGDMANYGYTF.

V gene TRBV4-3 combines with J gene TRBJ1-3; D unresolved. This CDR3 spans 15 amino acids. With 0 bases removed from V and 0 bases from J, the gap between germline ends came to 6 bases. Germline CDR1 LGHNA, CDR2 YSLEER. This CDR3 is CASSQELTSGNTIYF. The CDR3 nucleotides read TGCGCCAGCAGCCAAGAGCTAACCTCTGGAAACACCATATATTTT.

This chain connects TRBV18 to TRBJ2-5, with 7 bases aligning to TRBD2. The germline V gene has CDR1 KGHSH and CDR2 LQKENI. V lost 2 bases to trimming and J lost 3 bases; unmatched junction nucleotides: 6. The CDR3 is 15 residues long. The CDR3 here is CASSPTPGGEETQYF. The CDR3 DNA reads TGTGCCAGCTCACCAACCCCGGGGGGAGAAGAGACCCAGTACTTC.

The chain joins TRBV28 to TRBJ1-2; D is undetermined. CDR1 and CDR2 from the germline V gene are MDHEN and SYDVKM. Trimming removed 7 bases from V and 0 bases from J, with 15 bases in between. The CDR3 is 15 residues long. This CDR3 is CASTISQVSNYGYTF. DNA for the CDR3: TGTGCCAGCACCATTAGCCAAGTTTCTAACTATGGCTACACCTTC.

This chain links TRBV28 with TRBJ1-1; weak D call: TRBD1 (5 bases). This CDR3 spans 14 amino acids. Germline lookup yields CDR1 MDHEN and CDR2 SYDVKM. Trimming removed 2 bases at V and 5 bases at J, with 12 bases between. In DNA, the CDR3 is TGTGCCAGCAGTTTAAGACAGCCGTTGACTGAAGCTTTCTTT. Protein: CASSLRQPLTEAFF.

CDR3 residues: CASSASPGTGRDEQFF. CDR3 sequence (DNA): TGTGCCAGCAGTGCAAGCCCGGGCACCGGGAGGGATGAGCAGTTCTTC. The chain combines TRBV25-1 with TRBJ2-1; TRBD2 agrees at 8 bases. The CDR3 spans 16 residues. CDR1 and CDR2 from the germline V gene are MGHDK and SYGVNS. With 4 bases clipped from V and 8 bases from J, the junction kept 13 bases outside the gene matches.

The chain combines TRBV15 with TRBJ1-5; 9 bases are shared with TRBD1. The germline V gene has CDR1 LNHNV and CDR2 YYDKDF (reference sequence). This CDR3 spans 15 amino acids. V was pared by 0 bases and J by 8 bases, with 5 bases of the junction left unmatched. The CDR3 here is CATSREGQGREPQHF. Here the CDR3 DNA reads TGTGCCACCAGCAGAGAGGGACAGGGACGGGAGCCCCAGCATTTT.

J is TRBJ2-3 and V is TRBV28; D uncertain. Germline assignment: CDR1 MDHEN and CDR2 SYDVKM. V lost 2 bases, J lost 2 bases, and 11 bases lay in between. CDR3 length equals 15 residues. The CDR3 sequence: CASSLISQITDTQYF. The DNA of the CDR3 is TGTGCCAGCAGTTTAATTTCACAGATCACAGATACGCAGTATTTT.

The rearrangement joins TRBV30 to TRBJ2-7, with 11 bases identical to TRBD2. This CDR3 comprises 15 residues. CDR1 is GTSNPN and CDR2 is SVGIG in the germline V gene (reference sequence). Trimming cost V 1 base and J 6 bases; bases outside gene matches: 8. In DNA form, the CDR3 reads TGTGCCTGGAGTGAACAACTAGCGGGAGCGAGCGAGCAGTACTTC. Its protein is CAWSEQLAGASEQYF.

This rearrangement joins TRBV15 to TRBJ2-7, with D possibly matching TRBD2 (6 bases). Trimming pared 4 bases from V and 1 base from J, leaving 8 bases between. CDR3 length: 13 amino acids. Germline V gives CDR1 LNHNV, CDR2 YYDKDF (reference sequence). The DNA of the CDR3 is TGTGCCACCAGCACGGGGGATTCCTACGAGCAGTACTTC. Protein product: CATSTGDSYEQYF.

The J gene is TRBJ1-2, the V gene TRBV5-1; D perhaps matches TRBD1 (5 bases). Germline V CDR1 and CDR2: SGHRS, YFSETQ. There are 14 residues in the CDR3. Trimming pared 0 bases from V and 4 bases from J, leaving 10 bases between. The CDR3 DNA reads TGCGCCAGCAGCTTGGCCGTAGGGGCCTATGGCTACACCTTC. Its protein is CASSLAVGAYGYTF. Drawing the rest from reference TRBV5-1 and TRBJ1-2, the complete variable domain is KAGVTQTPRYLIKTRGQQVTLSCSPISGHRSVSWYQQTPGQGLQFLFEYFSETQRNKGNFPGRFSGRQFSNSRSEMNVSTLELGDSALYLCASSLAVGAYGYTFGSGTRLTVV.

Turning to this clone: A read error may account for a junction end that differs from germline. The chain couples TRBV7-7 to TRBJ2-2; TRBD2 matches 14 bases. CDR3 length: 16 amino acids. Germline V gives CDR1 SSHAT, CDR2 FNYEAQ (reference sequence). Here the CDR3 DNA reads TGTGCTAGCAGCTTGCAGACTAGCGGGAGGGCCGGGGAGCTGTTTTTT. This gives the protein CASSLQTSGRAGELFF. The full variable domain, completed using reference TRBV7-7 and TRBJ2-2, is GAGVSQSPRYKVTKRGQDVTLRCDPISSHATLYWYQQALGQGPEFLTYFNYEAQPDKSGLPSDRFSAERPEGSISTLTIQRTEQRDSAMYRCASSLQTSGRAGELFFGEGSRLTVL.

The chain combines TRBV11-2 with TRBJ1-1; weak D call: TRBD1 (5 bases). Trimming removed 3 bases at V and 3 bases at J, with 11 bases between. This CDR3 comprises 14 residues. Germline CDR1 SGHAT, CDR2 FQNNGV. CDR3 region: CASSFGGEDTEAFF. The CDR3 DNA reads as TGTGCCAGCAGCTTCGGGGGGGAGGACACTGAAGCTTTCTTT.

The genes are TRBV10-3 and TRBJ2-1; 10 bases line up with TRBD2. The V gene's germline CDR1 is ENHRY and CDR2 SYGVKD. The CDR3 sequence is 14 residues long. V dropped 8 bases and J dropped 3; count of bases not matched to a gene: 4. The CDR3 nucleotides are TGTGCCATCCGGGGACTAGCGCTCTACAATGAGCAGTTCTTC. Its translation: CAIRGLALYNEQFF.

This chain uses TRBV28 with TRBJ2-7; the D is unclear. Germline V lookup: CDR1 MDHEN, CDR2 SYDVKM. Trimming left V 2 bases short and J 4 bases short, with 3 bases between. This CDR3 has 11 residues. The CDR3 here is CASSLRYEQYF. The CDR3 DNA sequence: TGTGCCAGCAGTTTACGTTACGAGCAGTACTTC.

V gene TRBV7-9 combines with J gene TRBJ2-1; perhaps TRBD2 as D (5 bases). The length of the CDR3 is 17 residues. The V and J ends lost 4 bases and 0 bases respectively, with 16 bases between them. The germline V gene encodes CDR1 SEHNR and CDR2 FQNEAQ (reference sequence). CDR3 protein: CASSSGIAAHSYNEQFF. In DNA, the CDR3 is TGTGCCAGCAGCTCCGGGATCGCCGCCCACTCCTACAATGAGCAGTTCTTC.

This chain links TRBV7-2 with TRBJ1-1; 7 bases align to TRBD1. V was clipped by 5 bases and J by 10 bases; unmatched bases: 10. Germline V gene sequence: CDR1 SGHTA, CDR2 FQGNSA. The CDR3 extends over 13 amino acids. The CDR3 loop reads CASSLLGQIGAFF. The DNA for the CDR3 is TGTGCCAGCAGCCTATTGGGACAGATAGGAGCTTTCTTT.

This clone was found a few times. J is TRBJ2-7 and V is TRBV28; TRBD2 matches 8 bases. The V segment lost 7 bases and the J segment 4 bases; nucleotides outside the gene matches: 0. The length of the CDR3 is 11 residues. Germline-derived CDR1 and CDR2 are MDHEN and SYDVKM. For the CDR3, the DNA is TGTGCCAGCACGGGGGGGTACGAGCAGTACTTC. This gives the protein CASTGGYEQYF.

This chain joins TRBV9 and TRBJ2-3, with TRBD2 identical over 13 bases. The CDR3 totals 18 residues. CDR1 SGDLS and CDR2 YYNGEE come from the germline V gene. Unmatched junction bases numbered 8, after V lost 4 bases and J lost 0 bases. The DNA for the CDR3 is TGTGCCAGCAGCACCCGACTAGCGGGGGGTATCAGCACAGATACGCAGTATTTT. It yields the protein CASSTRLAGGISTDTQYF.